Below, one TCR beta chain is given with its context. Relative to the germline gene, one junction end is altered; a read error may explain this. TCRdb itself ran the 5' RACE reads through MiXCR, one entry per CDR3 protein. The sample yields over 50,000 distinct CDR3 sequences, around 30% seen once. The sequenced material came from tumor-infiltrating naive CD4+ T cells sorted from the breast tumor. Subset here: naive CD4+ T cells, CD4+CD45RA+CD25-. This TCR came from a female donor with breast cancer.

The CDR3 loop is CASGQDPDSRSYEQYF. CDR3 sequence (DNA): TGTGCCAGCGGCCAAGATCCGGACAGCCGCTCCTACGAGCAGTACTTC. This chain uses TRBV4-2 with TRBJ2-7; weak D call: TRBD1 (6 bases). There are 16 residues in the CDR3. Germline CDR1 reads LGHNA; CDR2 reads YNFKEQ.